A single sample is the source of the 11 T cell receptor beta chains below, sequenced in a study of OX40 agonist ivuxolimab in advanced cancers. Libraries were prepared by immunoSEQ multiplex PCR; TCRdb keeps only in-frame clonotypes and omits some of them. The sample consists of 76,000 or so clones, 65% to 90% of them appearing once. Here the sequenced sample was CD4+ or CD8+ T cells sorted from blood, taken in a trial of the OX40 agonist ivuxolimab. All receptors derive from an adult with an advanced solid tumor such as melanoma, head and neck, liver or kidney cancer.

The J gene is TRBJ1-5, the V gene TRBV7-8; 7 nucleotides agree with TRBD1. This CDR3 spans 15 amino acids. Germline lookup yields CDR1 SGHVS and CDR2 FQNEAQ. Trimming cost V 1 base and J 2 bases; bases outside gene matches: 2. CDR3 sequence (DNA): TGTGCCAGCAGCTTAGTCACAGGGGGCAATCAGCCCCAGCATTTT. Its translation is CASSLVTGGNQPQHF.

The J gene is TRBJ2-7, the V gene TRBV18; TRBD1 agrees at 7 bases. This CDR3 region has 15 residues. With V trimmed by 4 bases and J by 4 bases, 10 bases remained unmatched. From germline, CDR1 is KGHSH and CDR2 LQKENI. The CDR3 DNA reads as TGTGCCAGCTCACTTACAGACAGGGTCGGATACGAGCAGTACTTC. This gives the protein CASSLTDRVGYEQYF.

The gene calls are TRBV11-1 and TRBJ2-5; 7 nucleotides align to TRBD2. V was clipped by 2 bases and J by 2 bases; unmatched bases: 8. Germline V gene lookup returns CDR1 SGHAT and CDR2 FQDESV (reference sequence). This CDR3 is 16 amino acids long. CDR3 sequence: CASSLRVAGDQETQYF. In DNA form, the CDR3 reads TGTGCCAGCAGCTTACGGGTAGCGGGTGATCAAGAGACCCAGTACTTC.

This chain links TRBV5-1 with TRBJ2-5, with D tentatively TRBD1 or TRBD2 (5 bases each). Between the trimmed V and J ends, which lost 4 bases and 5 bases, there was a span of 18 bases. This CDR3 is built from 15 residues. Germline values: CDR1 SGHRS, CDR2 YFSETQ. Written as DNA, the CDR3 is TGCGCCAGCAGCCCCGCCGGGACGGCCAAGGAGACCCAGTACTTC. Its translation is CASSPAGTAKETQYF.

This chain links TRBV2 with TRBJ1-4, with TRBD1 matching over 9 bases. Germline loops: CDR1 SNHLY, CDR2 FYNNEI. The length of the CDR3 is 15 residues. The V gene end was trimmed by 2 bases and the J gene end by 8 bases; junction bases not matched to a gene: 6. For the CDR3, the DNA is TGTGCCAGCAGTGAACTGGGACAGGGAGGGGAAAAACTGTTTTTT. Translated: CASSELGQGGEKLFF.

V is TRBV7-2 and J is TRBJ2-5; 8 nucleotides match TRBD2. The V segment lost 3 bases and the J segment 5 bases; nucleotides outside the gene matches: 8. This CDR3 is built from 15 residues. Germline lookup yields CDR1 SGHTA and CDR2 FQGNSA. The CDR3 here is CASSLNGGARETQYF. The CDR3 bases are TGTGCCAGCAGCTTGAACGGGGGGGCTAGGGAGACCCAGTACTTC. Full variable domain (outside the CDR3, taken from reference TRBV7-2 and TRBJ2-5): GAGVSQSPSNKVTEKGKDVELRCDPISGHTALYWYRQSLGQGLEFLIYFQGNSAPDKSGLPSDRFSAERTGGSVSTLTIQRTQQEDSAVYLCASSLNGGARETQYFGPGTRLLVL.

The J gene is TRBJ1-4, the V gene TRBV7-2; D may be TRBD1 (5 bases). V was clipped by 5 bases and J by 3 bases, with 7 bases between them. Looked up from germline, CDR1 is SGHTA and CDR2 is FQGNSA. The CDR3 extends over 13 amino acids. The CDR3 is CASSARANEKLFF. CDR3 nucleotides: TGTGCCAGCAGCGCCAGGGCTAATGAAAAACTGTTTTTT.

The chain is built from TRBV19 and TRBJ2-3; 8 positions match TRBD1. The CDR3 loop spans 17 amino acids. Per germline, CDR1 LNHDA and CDR2 SQIVND (reference sequence). V shed 3 bases and J 4 bases; nucleotides not matched to a gene: 12. The CDR3 DNA sequence: TGTGCCAGTAGTATTTCGCGAGACAGGGGTTGGGCAGATACGCAGTATTTT. Its protein product is CASSISRDRGWADTQYF.

V is TRBV7-2 and J is TRBJ1-6; no definite D call. CDR3 length: 12 residues. V was pared by 4 bases and J by 8 bases, with 6 bases between. Germline-derived CDR1 and CDR2 are SGHTA and FQGNSA. The CDR3 DNA follows: TGTGCCAGCAGCTCAGGCGATTCACCCCTCCACTTT. Encoded protein: CASSSGDSPLHF.

The chain has TRBV19 and TRBJ1-6; maybe TRBD1 (5 bases). The CDR3 extends over 16 amino acids. V gave up 7 bases and J gave up 6 bases, with 19 bases separating them. Germline V gene lookup returns CDR1 LNHDA and CDR2 SQIVND (reference sequence). This CDR3 is CASTVGRTIFNSPLHF. Written as DNA, the CDR3 is TGTGCCAGTACCGTGGGACGTACGATTTTTAATTCACCCCTCCACTTT. Looking up the rest from reference TRBV19 and TRBJ1-6 gives the full variable domain: DGGITQSPKYLFRKEGQNVTLSCEQNLNHDAMYWYRQDPGQGLRLIYYSQIVNDFQKGDIAEGYSVSREKKESFPLTVTSAQKNPTAFYLCASTVGRTIFNSPLHFGNGTRLTVT.

The genes are TRBV7-3 and TRBJ2-5; 16 bases are a match to TRBD2. The CDR3 runs to 17 residues. Per the germline V gene, CDR1 is SGHTA and CDR2 is FQGTGA. V was clipped by 5 bases and J by 4 bases; unmatched bases: 7. The CDR3 protein is CASSPGTSGGAAETQYF. CDR3 nucleotides: TGTGCCAGCAGCCCCGGGACTAGCGGGGGGGCCGCAGAGACCCAGTACTTC.